The 10 T cell receptor beta chains below come from one sample, sequenced in a study of identical twins. Each CDR3 protein is one row after TCRdb ran MiXCR on the 5' RACE reads. The table has about 530,000 distinct CDR3 sequences, under 25% seen once. The same sample was also studied in work on yellow fever vaccine responses in identical twins.

Sequencing input: CD4+ T cells sorted from blood. These receptor sequences come from a woman under 30 in good health.

This chain joins TRBV6-2 or TRBV6-3 and TRBJ1-5; 12 bases match TRBD1. The CDR3 is 13 amino acids. Losses at the gene ends were 4 bases for V and 10 bases for J; bases not matched to a gene: 2. Germline V gene lookup returns CDR1 MNHEY and CDR2 SVGEGT. CDR3 DNA: TGTGCCAGCAGTTTGGGACAGGGGGCCCCCCAGCATTTT. This gives the protein CASSLGQGAPQHF.

This clonotype was counted between two and nine times. This chain uses TRBV7-8 with TRBJ2-7; D is uncertain. The CDR3 loop spans 15 amino acids. Germline CDR1 SGHVS, CDR2 FQNEAQ. V was cut by 5 bases and J by 0 bases, with 14 bases left in between. The CDR3 reads CASSPLNDNSYEQYV. CDR3 sequence (DNA): TGTGCCAGCAGCCCCTTAAATGACAACTCCTACGAGCAGTACGTC.

The chain recombines TRBV6-1 with TRBJ1-5, with 9 positions matching TRBD1. Germline V gene sequence: CDR1 MNHNS, CDR2 SASEGT. The CDR3 is 15 amino acids. The V gene end was trimmed by 6 bases and the J gene end by 6 bases; junction bases not matched to a gene: 9. The CDR3 DNA is TGTGCCAGCAGCCCCAGACAGGGGGGTATTCAGCCCCAGCATTTT. Protein: CASSPRQGGIQPQHF.

This clonotype occurred a few times. J is TRBJ2-7 and V is TRBV20-1; no reliable D call. This CDR3 is 13 amino acids long. V dropped 4 bases and J dropped 2 bases, with 12 bases sitting between them. Germline V CDR1 and CDR2: DFQATT, SNEGSKA (reference sequence). The CDR3: CSAIPLRAYEQYV. CDR3 DNA sequence: TGCAGTGCTATCCCCCTAAGGGCCTACGAGCAGTACGTC.

The sample holds a few counts of this clonotype. This chain joins TRBV10-3 and TRBJ2-5; D is undetermined. CDR3 length: 11 residues. V shed 3 bases and J shed 8 bases, with 7 bases lying between them. Germline-derived CDR1 and CDR2 are ENHRY and SYGVKD. CDR3 in amino acids: CAISDLGTQYF. CDR3 DNA: TGTGCCATCAGTGATTTGGGTACCCAGTACTTC.

In this sample, this clonotype turned up a few times. The gene calls are TRBV20-1 and TRBJ2-3; the D is unclear. The V and J ends lost 4 bases and 3 bases respectively, with 14 bases between them. CDR3 length equals 14 residues. Germline assignment: CDR1 DFQATT and CDR2 SNEGSKA (reference sequence). CDR3 nucleotides: TGCAGTGCTATAAGCCCGGGTGGGACAGATACGCAGTATTTT. This sequence encodes CSAISPGGTDTQYF.

The rearrangement links TRBV20-1 to TRBJ2-5, with TRBD2 matching 9 bases. Germline V gene lookup returns CDR1 DFQATT and CDR2 SNEGSKA (reference sequence). The CDR3 length is 12 residues. J gave up 5 bases and V 6 bases, and 4 bases lay outside the gene matches. CDR3 in amino acids: CSALGLAETQYF. DNA for the CDR3: TGCAGTGCCCTCGGACTAGCGGAGACCCAGTACTTC.

The genes are TRBV12-3 or TRBV12-4 and TRBJ2-7; possible D gene TRBD2, 6 bases. The CDR3 has 13 amino acids. Between the trimmed V and J ends, which lost 10 bases and 6 bases, there was a span of 19 bases. CDR3 coding DNA: TGTGCCAACCGCAACGAAGGAGGGGCCGAGCAGTACGTC. Encoded protein: CANRNEGGAEQYV.

This clonotype appeared a single time. This chain connects TRBV29-1 to TRBJ2-1; tentatively, D is TRBD1 or TRBD2 (6 bases each). The CDR3 loop spans 14 amino acids. Trimming removed 0 bases from V and 9 bases from J, with 15 bases in between. Germline CDR1 reads SQVTM; CDR2 reads ANQGSEA. CDR3 coding DNA: TGCAGCGTTGAAGATCGGAAGGGGGGTTTTGAGCAGTTCTTC. It codes for CSVEDRKGGFEQFF.

This clonotype was seen repeatedly, ten times or more. V and J are TRBV20-1 and TRBJ2-3; D remains ambiguous. CDR1 DFQATT and CDR2 SNEGSKA come from the germline V gene (reference sequence). V was trimmed by 0 bases and J by 8 bases, leaving 12 bases between them. The CDR3 consists of 13 residues. The DNA for the CDR3 is TGCAGTGCTAGAGATCTCTATAACCCTACGCAGTATTTT. Protein sequence: CSARDLYNPTQYF.